These 20 T cell receptor beta chains originate from one sample sequenced in a study of cytomegalovirus exposure and HLA in healthy donors. Assay used: immunoSEQ multiplex PCR; TCRdb lists only in-frame clones, some missing. The sample carries 250,000 or so clones, 87% recorded once. The sequenced sample was PBMCs. All receptors come from a man younger than 35 in good health and CMV-seropositive.

V and J are TRBV14 and TRBJ1-2; a weak D match, TRBD1 (5 bases). The V gene's germline CDR1 is SGHDN and CDR2 FVKESK. V shed 1 base and J shed 6 bases, with 15 bases lying between them. The CDR3 is 15 amino acids. The CDR3 DNA sequence: TGTGCCAGCAGCCAAGGAGGATCAGGGAGCAATGGCTACACCTTC. As protein: CASSQGGSGSNGYTF.

Only one count was recorded for this clone. V gene TRBV27 combines with J gene TRBJ2-7; TRBD1 aligns across 11 bases. The V segment lost 2 bases and the J segment 2 bases; nucleotides outside the gene matches: 2. This CDR3 is 15 amino acids long. Germline CDR1 MNHEY, CDR2 SMNVEV (reference sequence). CDR3 residues: CASSLRTGGTYEQYF. DNA of the CDR3: TGTGCCAGCAGTTTACGGACAGGGGGCACCTACGAGCAGTACTTC.

The V call is TRBV19, the J call TRBJ2-3; 8 bases agree with TRBD2. The CDR3 contains 14 residues. The V segment lost 3 bases and the J segment 9 bases; nucleotides outside the gene matches: 8. Germline V lookup: CDR1 LNHDA, CDR2 SQIVND (reference sequence). The CDR3 here is CASSISGGPGTQYF. The CDR3 bases are TGTGCCAGTAGTATCTCGGGAGGGCCGGGGACGCAGTATTTT.

This clone was detected only a few times. This chain connects TRBV7-9 to TRBJ2-5, with D uncertain. The CDR3 extends over 14 amino acids. Trimming removed 5 bases from V and 1 base from J, with 11 bases in between. Germline V lookup: CDR1 SEHNR, CDR2 FQNEAQ (reference sequence). CDR3 sequence reads: CASSPVGSQETQYF. In DNA, the CDR3 is TGTGCCAGCAGCCCAGTCGGCAGCCAAGAGACCCAGTACTTC.

V usage is TRBV5-1 and J usage is TRBJ2-1; D gene unclear. The CDR3 has 15 residues. CDR1 and CDR2 from the germline V gene are SGHRS and YFSETQ. Trimming shortened V by 1 base and J by 4 bases, and 12 bases separated the two germline ends. CDR3 region: CASSLLSPQYNEQFF. In nucleotides, the CDR3 is TGCGCCAGCAGCTTGCTCTCCCCGCAGTACAATGAGCAGTTCTTC.

The chain uses TRBV28 and TRBJ2-3; 7 nucleotides line up with TRBD2. Germline lookup yields CDR1 MDHEN and CDR2 SYDVKM. With V trimmed by 4 bases and J by 2 bases, 6 bases remained unmatched. This CDR3 spans 15 amino acids. CDR3 DNA sequence: TGTGCCAGCAGTTCCTCTAGCGGAACCACAGATACGCAGTATTTT. It specifies CASSSSSGTTDTQYF.

The rearrangement links TRBV11-2 to TRBJ2-1; TRBD1 matches 7 bases. Germline CDR1 SGHAT, CDR2 FQNNGV. CDR3 size: 16 residues. V dropped 1 base and J dropped 6; count of bases not matched to a gene: 9. CDR3 amino acids: CASSLVQGPLGNEQFF. CDR3 coding DNA: TGTGCCAGCAGCTTAGTACAGGGGCCCTTAGGCAATGAGCAGTTCTTC.

This chain uses TRBV4-3 with TRBJ1-1; D may be TRBD1 (5 bases). Germline values: CDR1 LGHNA, CDR2 YSLEER. The CDR3 consists of 15 residues. Trimming took 0 bases from V and 3 from J, leaving 11 bases between them. Here the CDR3 reads CASSQDWGRDTEAFF. DNA of the CDR3: TGCGCCAGCAGCCAAGATTGGGGGAGGGACACTGAAGCTTTCTTT.

V is TRBV6-5 and J is TRBJ1-2; D gene ambiguous. V dropped 0 bases and J dropped 4 bases, with 12 bases sitting between them. The V gene's germline CDR1 is MNHEY and CDR2 SVGAGI. CDR3 length: 15 amino acids. CDR3 protein: CASSYSFPVAYGYTF. Written as DNA, the CDR3 is TGTGCCAGCAGTTACTCATTTCCAGTTGCCTATGGCTACACCTTC.

This chain uses TRBV5-1 with TRBJ2-3; 12 positions agree with TRBD2. Germline CDR1 and CDR2: SGHRS and YFSETQ. This CDR3 has 17 amino acids. The V and J ends lost 1 base and 0 bases, in that order; junction bases with no gene match: 3. The CDR3 reads CASSLPLAGGSTDTQYF. The DNA for the CDR3 is TGCGCCAGCAGCTTGCCACTAGCGGGAGGAAGCACAGATACGCAGTATTTT.

The J gene is TRBJ2-7, the V gene TRBV5-6; 11 nucleotides align to TRBD1. This CDR3 is built from 16 residues. J lost 4 bases, V lost 4 bases, and 10 bases had no gene match. In germline, CDR1 is SGHDT, CDR2 YYEEEE. This chain's CDR3 is CASSPGQGAVGYEQYF. In DNA form, the CDR3 reads TGTGCCAGCAGCCCCGGACAGGGGGCAGTGGGTTACGAGCAGTACTTC.

The chain employs TRBV19 and TRBJ2-6; the D gene could be TRBD1 or TRBD2 (5 bases each). The germline gives CDR1 LNHDA, CDR2 SQIVND (reference sequence). V was cut by 7 bases and J by 0 bases, with 13 bases left in between. CDR3 length: 16 residues. In DNA, the CDR3 is TGTGCCAGTACCGCTGAGGGGAGCTCTGGGGCCAACGTCCTGACTTTC. Translation gives CASTAEGSSGANVLTF.

J is TRBJ2-1 and V is TRBV28; the D gene is possibly TRBD2 (6 bases). Per germline, CDR1 MDHEN and CDR2 SYDVKM. V lost 7 bases to trimming and J lost 4 bases, with 11 bases between them. The CDR3 consists of 13 residues. The CDR3 DNA is TGTGCCAGCACCCTCGGGAGTTACAATGAGCAGTTCTTC. Protein product: CASTLGSYNEQFF.

This sequence joins TRBV25-1 and TRBJ1-1, with TRBD1 as a possible D gene (6 bases). Trimming left V 1 base short and J 7 bases short, with 13 bases between. CDR3 length equals 14 residues. From germline, CDR1 is MGHDK and CDR2 SYGVNS. The CDR3: CASSELRRGSEAFF. The CDR3 DNA follows: TGTGCCAGCAGTGAATTGCGAAGGGGGAGTGAAGCTTTCTTT.

The CDR3 reads CASSFGLAGAYEQYF. In nucleotides, the CDR3 is TGTGCCAGCAGCTTCGGACTCGCGGGAGCTTACGAGCAGTACTTC. This chain uses TRBV11-2 with TRBJ2-7; 7 bases agree with TRBD2. This CDR3 comprises 15 residues. J lost 4 bases, V lost 3 bases, and 9 bases had no gene match. Looked up from germline, CDR1 is SGHAT and CDR2 is FQNNGV.

The V and J genes are TRBV5-1 and TRBJ2-1; no reliable D call. V lost 0 bases and J 5 bases, leaving 15 bases between the germline ends. The germline V gene has CDR1 SGHRS and CDR2 YFSETQ. CDR3 length: 16 amino acids. CDR3: CASSLALMSTDNEQFF. The CDR3, as DNA: TGCGCCAGCAGCTTGGCCTTAATGAGTACCGACAATGAGCAGTTCTTC.

The chain links TRBV15 to TRBJ2-1; 7 nucleotides agree with TRBD1. Germline CDR1 and CDR2: LNHNV and YYDKDF (reference sequence). The length of the CDR3 is 16 residues. V shed 1 base and J 8 bases; nucleotides not matched to a gene: 11. This CDR3 reads CATSRGWRQGRDEQFF. The CDR3 nucleotides read TGTGCCACCAGCAGAGGTTGGCGACAGGGTCGGGATGAGCAGTTCTTC.

This chain joins TRBV2 and TRBJ2-3, with 8 bases identical to TRBD2. The junction had 4 bases not matched to a gene; V was cut back by 5 bases and J by 0 bases. This CDR3 region has 15 residues. Looked up from germline, CDR1 is SNHLY and CDR2 is FYNNEI. CDR3 nucleotides: TGTGCCAGCAGTCGACTAGCGACTAGCACAGATACGCAGTATTTT. Translation: CASSRLATSTDTQYF.

The gene calls are TRBV7-9 and TRBJ1-1; possible D gene TRBD1, 5 bases. The germline CDR1 and CDR2 sequences are SEHNR and FQNEAQ (reference sequence). V was trimmed by 4 bases and J by 4 bases, leaving 16 bases between them. The CDR3 runs 15 residues. The CDR3 DNA is TGTGCCAGCAGCTATACTTCCAGGGCAACCACTGAAGCTTTCTTT. Residues: CASSYTSRATTEAFF.

CDR3 loop: CASSLHVLSGVRYNEQFF. CDR3 DNA sequence: TGCGCCAGCAGCCTACACGTCCTTAGCGGGGTTCGCTACAATGAGCAGTTCTTC. V gene TRBV5-1 combines with J gene TRBJ2-1, with 8 bases identical to TRBD2. CDR3 size: 18 residues. V was pared by 4 bases and J by 3 bases, with 15 bases of the junction left unmatched. Germline CDR1 is SGHRS and CDR2 is YFSETQ. The entire variable domain, with the rest obtained from reference TRBV5-1 and TRBJ2-1, is as follows: KAGVTQTPRYLIKTRGQQVTLSCSPISGHRSVSWYQQTPGQGLQFLFEYFSETQRNKGNFPGRFSGRQFSNSRSEMNVSTLELGDSALYLCASSLHVLSGVRYNEQFFGPGTRLTVL.